This is a list of T cell receptor beta chains from one sample in a study of regulatory T cells in long-lasting Graves disease. TCRdb re-called the multiplex PCR reads with MiXCR, one entry per CDR3 protein. The data contain hundreds of thousands of distinct CDR3 sequences, around 20% of them singletons. Sequencing used peripheral blood mononuclear cells (PBMCs), obtained when the disease was refractory, from a patient treated with antithyroid drugs. The receptors shown here come from a female donor with Graves disease. Each CDR3 is given with its conserved first and last residue. A D gene is named only where the DNA matches it firmly. Only some rows state a clone size, as once, few, many or a class for expanded clones.

CDR3 length	V gene	clone size	J gene	D gene	CDR3 protein	CDR3 DNA
15	TRBV6-2/TRBV6-3	few	TRBJ2-3	TRBD2	CASSYSSGGGDTQYF	TGTGCCAGCAGTTACTCTAGCGGGGGAGGAGATACGCAGTATTTT
15	TRBV5-1	.	TRBJ2-7	TRBD2	CASSPGTSAPYEQYF	TGCGCCAGCAGCCCGGGGACTAGCGCACCATACGAGCAGTACTTC
12	TRBV12-3/TRBV12-4	.	TRBJ2-1	TRBD1	CARPGQCDEQFF	TGTGCCAGGCCGGGACAGTGCGATGAGCAGTTCTTC
14	TRBV6-1	many	TRBJ1-4	TRBD1	CASSTGTGGFKLFF	TGTGCCAGCAGTACCGGGACAGGGGGCTTTAAGCTGTTTTTT
16	TRBV11-2	.	TRBJ2-3	.	CASSLSVRAHTDTQYF	TGTGCCAGCAGCTTATCAGTCCGAGCACACACAGATACGCAGTATTTT
15	TRBV2	many	TRBJ1-6	TRBD1	CASSTPDRISSPLHF	TGTGCCAGCAGTACACCGGACAGGATCAGTTCACCCCTCCACTTT
17	TRBV6-2/TRBV6-3	.	TRBJ2-7	.	CASSELYGRFSSYEQYF	TGTGCCAGCAGTGAACTTTACGGGAGATTCAGCTCCTACGAGCAGTACTTC
16	TRBV9	.	TRBJ1-1	TRBD1	CASSVEGALMNTEAFF	TGTGCCAGCAGCGTAGAGGGGGCCCTTATGAACACTGAAGCTTTCTTT
16	TRBV5-1	few	TRBJ2-2	TRBD1	CASSLRTGLNTGELFF	TGCGCCAGCAGCTTGCGGACAGGGCTGAACACCGGGGAGCTGTTTTTT
18	TRBV6-1	many	TRBJ1-5	.	CASSEIVGGRHSNQPQHF	TGTGCCAGCAGTGAAATAGTTGGGGGGCGACATAGCAATCAGCCCCAGCATTTT
13	TRBV15	many	TRBJ1-5	.	CATSGWGDQPQHF	TGTGCCACCAGTGGCTGGGGTGATCAGCCCCAGCATTTT
15	TRBV7-2	.	TRBJ1-4	.	CASSFRQSGREKLFF	TGTGCCAGCAGCTTCCGACAGTCGGGGAGGGAAAAACTGTTTTTT
16	TRBV2	.	TRBJ1-3	.	CASSVPGESSGNTIYF	TGTGCCAGCAGTGTACCAGGCGAAAGCTCTGGAAACACCATATATTTT
14	TRBV6-4	.	TRBJ2-7	TRBD2	CASSYGGTLYEQYF	TGTGCCAGCAGTTACGGGGGGACCCTCTACGAGCAGTACTTC
16	TRBV27	once	TRBJ2-2	.	CASSLSGGWETGELFF	TGTGCCAGCAGTTTATCGGGGGGTTGGGAGACCGGGGAGCTGTTTTTT
14	TRBV2	many	TRBJ1-5	.	CASSMDGRNQPQHF	TGTGCCAGCAGCATGGACGGGAGGAATCAGCCCCAGCATTTT
14	TRBV7-9	many	TRBJ2-7	TRBD2	CASSSPGTSYEQYF	TGTGCCAGCAGCTCCCCCGGGACTAGCTACGAGCAGTACTTC
16	TRBV25-1	few	TRBJ1-1	.	CASSESLGRGLAEAFF	TGTGCCAGCAGTGAGTCCCTAGGGAGGGGTTTGGCTGAAGCTTTCTTT
15	TRBV6-2/TRBV6-3	many	TRBJ1-6	TRBD1	CASSYLGQGASPLHF	TGTGCCAGCAGTTACCTGGGACAGGGGGCTTCACCCCTCCACTTT
15	TRBV19	.	TRBJ2-7	.	CASSINTLYSEEQYF	TGTGCCAGTAGTATTAATACGCTCTACTCTGAAGAGCAGTACTTC
15	TRBV7-9	few	TRBJ1-2	.	CASSLVGRAYYGYTF	TGTGCCAGCAGCTTAGTGGGCAGGGCTTACTATGGCTACACCTTC
15	TRBV18	.	TRBJ1-6	.	CAGSPRKGLDSPLHF	TGTGCCGGCTCACCTAGGAAAGGCTTGGATTCACCCCTCCACTTT
16	TRBV2	many	TRBJ1-4	.	CASSEAMELLREKLFF	TGTGCCAGCAGTGAAGCTATGGAGCTTCTACGTGAAAAACTGTTTTTT
14	TRBV27	many	TRBJ1-2	.	CASSLGSGRPGYTF	TGTGCCAGCAGTTTAGGTTCAGGCCGGCCGGGCTACACCTTC
13	TRBV12-3/TRBV12-4	many	TRBJ2-5	.	CASSFYGSETQYF	TGTGCCAGCAGTTTTTATGGGTCAGAGACCCAGTACTTC
14	TRBV28	few	TRBJ2-3	TRBD2	CASSSSSGPDTQYF	TGTGCCAGCAGTTCTTCTAGCGGCCCAGATACGCAGTATTTT
15	TRBV2	many	TRBJ2-5	TRBD1	CASRRDRGPQETQYF	TGTGCCAGCAGGAGGGACAGGGGACCCCAAGAGACCCAGTACTTC
14	TRBV7-9	many	TRBJ1-2	.	CASSPGGEAHGYTF	TGTGCCAGCAGCCCCGGGGGGGAGGCGCATGGCTACACCTTC
13	TRBV19	.	TRBJ1-2	TRBD1	CASKQGSAGGYTF	TGTGCCAGCAAACAGGGGTCCGCGGGCGGCTACACCTTC
17	TRBV20-1	.	TRBJ1-6	.	CSARRQVLSSYNSPLHF	TGCAGTGCTAGAAGACAGGTCCTAAGCTCCTATAATTCACCCCTCCACTTT
16	TRBV5-1	.	TRBJ1-1	.	CASSFEGSLMNTEAFF	TGCGCCAGCAGCTTCGAGGGTTCCCTAATGAACACTGAAGCTTTCTTT
15	TRBV14	many	TRBJ1-1	TRBD1	CASSQEGAGGSEAFF	TGTGCCAGCAGCCAAGAAGGGGCAGGGGGCTCTGAAGCTTTCTTT
13	TRBV28	many	TRBJ2-7	.	CASSLWDSYEQYF	TGTGCCAGCAGTTTATGGGACAGCTACGAGCAGTACTTC
13	TRBV12-3/TRBV12-4	many	TRBJ1-4	.	CASSLGDAEKLFF	TGTGCCAGCAGTTTAGGGGACGCCGAAAAACTGTTTTTT
18	TRBV7-8	many	TRBJ1-4	TRBD1	CASSLQPGTGRINEKLFF	TGTGCCAGCAGCTTACAACCCGGGACAGGGAGGATCAATGAAAAACTGTTTTTT
15	TRBV20-1	few	TRBJ1-2	TRBD1	CSAPLQGGKNYGYTF	TGCAGTGCCCCCCTCCAAGGGGGCAAGAACTATGGCTACACCTTC